Below are 23 T cell receptor beta chains sequenced from a single sample in a study of T cell repertoires in cytomegalovirus infection. TCRdb re-derived calls from the reads in MiXCR, one entry per CDR3 protein. The repertoire consists of fewer than 700,000 distinct CDR3 sequences, with roughly 26% occurring once and the leading ten covering around 8%. The sequencing sample was made of CD8+ T cells from PBMCs. These receptors came from a human donor in good health (CMV status not recorded). Some clones in this sample may be carry-over from other donors' samples.

V is TRBV29-1 and J is TRBJ2-1; perhaps D is TRBD1 or TRBD2 (5 bases each). V gave up 1 base and J gave up 4 bases, with 17 bases separating them. CDR3 length: 16 amino acids. Germline V lookup: CDR1 SQVTM, CDR2 ANQGSEA. CDR3 sequence: CSVEGGEGQRYNEQFF. CDR3 DNA sequence: TGCAGCGTTGAAGGGGGTGAGGGGCAAAGATACAATGAGCAGTTCTTC.

Only a few counts were recorded for this clonotype. V is TRBV7-2 and J is TRBJ2-1; 9 nucleotides align to TRBD1. The germline V gene encodes CDR1 SGHTA and CDR2 FQGNSA. This CDR3 contains 16 residues. V shed 3 bases and J 13 bases; nucleotides not matched to a gene: 16. CDR3 residues: CASSFTGGARYWGQFF. The CDR3 bases are TGTGCCAGCAGCTTTACAGGGGGCGCGAGGTATTGGGGCCAGTTCTTC.

V usage is TRBV4-1 and J usage is TRBJ1-2; D is perhaps TRBD1 (5 bases). The CDR3 covers 14 residues. The germline gives CDR1 MGHRA, CDR2 YSYEKL. The V and J ends lost 1 base and 8 bases respectively, with 14 bases between them. The chain's CDR3 is CASSQGEGTGGYTF. The CDR3 DNA reads TGCGCCAGCAGCCAAGGGGAAGGGACTGGAGGCTACACCTTC.

At least ten counts were recorded for this clonotype. The CDR3 sequence is CASSPDGTDYNEQFF. The CDR3 nucleotides are TGTGCCAGCAGCCCTGATGGGACAGACTACAATGAGCAGTTCTTC. This chain links TRBV7-6 with TRBJ2-1; 7 bases fit TRBD1. V trimming: 5 bases; J trimming: 3 bases; junction bases outside the gene matches: 7. The germline gives CDR1 SGHVS, CDR2 FNYEAQ. CDR3 length equals 15 residues. Drawing the rest from reference TRBV7-6 and TRBJ2-1, the complete variable domain is GAGVSQSPRYKVTKRGQDVALRCDPISGHVSLYWYRQALGQGPEFLTYFNYEAQQDKSGLPNDRFSAERPEGSISTLTIQRTEQRDSAMYRCASSPDGTDYNEQFFGPGTRLTVL.

This rearrangement joins TRBV7-9 to TRBJ1-4; D might be TRBD1 (6 bases). The length of the CDR3 is 15 residues. The V gene's germline CDR1 is SEHNR and CDR2 FQNEAQ (reference sequence). Trimming shortened V by 6 bases and J by 6 bases, and 17 bases separated the two germline ends. The CDR3 region has the DNA TGTGCCAGCAGTCCGGAGTCAGGGGTGGATGAAAAACTGTTTTTT. Its protein product is CASSPESGVDEKLFF.

The CDR3 reads CASSLEGTAGNTIYF. As DNA, the CDR3 is TGCGCCAGCAGCTTGGAGGGGACAGCCGGAAACACCATATATTTT. This chain links TRBV5-1 with TRBJ1-3; TRBD1 matches 7 bases. The V and J ends lost 0 bases and 4 bases, in that order; junction bases with no gene match: 4. CDR1 is SGHRS and CDR2 is YFSETQ in the germline V gene. CDR3 length: 15 amino acids.

This rearrangement joins TRBV13 to TRBJ2-3; no clear D. The CDR3 is made up of 14 amino acids. Trimming pared 5 bases from V and 5 bases from J, leaving 14 bases between. Germline CDR1 and CDR2: PRHDT and FYEKMQ (reference sequence). This CDR3 is CASSPAGRRDTQYF. The CDR3 DNA reads TGTGCCAGCAGCCCCGCCGGCAGGAGAGATACGCAGTATTTT.

The gene calls are TRBV10-3 and TRBJ2-2; a weak D match, TRBD1 (6 bases). Trimming removed 6 bases at V and 6 bases at J, with 8 bases between. The CDR3 contains 12 residues. Germline CDR1 reads ENHRY; CDR2 reads SYGVKD. CDR3 residues: CAIRPGAGELFF. The DNA of the CDR3 is TGTGCCATCAGGCCAGGGGCCGGGGAGCTGTTTTTT.

Only a few counts were recorded for this clonotype. The CDR3 DNA reads TGTGCTAGTGGTTTCTACAGTAAGATGAACACTGAAGCTTTCTTT. Protein sequence: CASGFYSKMNTEAFF. The chain carries TRBV12-5 and TRBJ1-1; no definite D call. This CDR3 is 15 amino acids long. Germline CDR1 is LGHNT and CDR2 is FRNRAP. V was pared by 3 bases and J by 0 bases, with 11 bases between.

In its sample, this clonotype was seen many times. The V and J genes are TRBV29-1 and TRBJ2-3; unclear D gene. Germline lookup yields CDR1 SQVTM and CDR2 ANQGSEA. The CDR3 length is 11 residues. V dropped 5 bases and J dropped 0 bases, with 3 bases sitting between them. The CDR3, as DNA: TGCAGCGTTCCTAGCACAGATACGCAGTATTTT. It yields the protein CSVPSTDTQYF.

This clonotype showed up just a few times. This rearrangement joins TRBV7-9 to TRBJ1-2; no definite D call. Germline V gives CDR1 SEHNR, CDR2 FQNEAQ (reference sequence). The CDR3 length is 15 residues. V was trimmed by 5 bases and J by 6 bases, leaving 19 bases between them. CDR3 nucleotides: TGTGCCAGCAGCGCCCGGGTGGGAGCTCAGGATGGCTACACCTTC. This translates into CASSARVGAQDGYTF.

This clonotype was detected a few times. One end of the junction fails to match germline, which may point to a read error. The chain recombines TRBV28 with TRBJ2-7; D is possibly TRBD1 or TRBD2 (5 bases each). The V gene's germline CDR1 is MDHEN and CDR2 SYDVKM. CDR3 length equals 17 residues. The CDR3 region has the DNA TGTGCCAGCAGTACACCCGCGTTCGGGACCGTCTCCCACGAGCAGTACTTC. Translation: CASSTPAFGTVSHEQYF.

This clonotype was observed a few times. CDR3 sequence: CSARGAREATEAFF. As DNA, the CDR3 is TGCAGTGCTAGAGGGGCCCGGGAGGCCACTGAAGCTTTCTTT. The V and J genes are TRBV20-1 and TRBJ1-1; no firm D call. The germline V and J ends were trimmed by 1 base and 4 bases, with 13 bases remaining between them. Germline values: CDR1 DFQATT, CDR2 SNEGSKA (reference sequence). The CDR3 loop spans 14 amino acids.

The sample holds a few counts of this clonotype. The rearrangement links TRBV20-1 to TRBJ2-7; 7 bases line up with TRBD1. V dropped 6 bases and J dropped 3; count of bases not matched to a gene: 8. Germline V lookup: CDR1 DFQATT, CDR2 SNEGSKA (reference sequence). The CDR3 extends over 13 amino acids. This CDR3 is CSATTGFSYEQYV. CDR3 nucleotide sequence: TGCAGTGCCACGACAGGGTTTAGCTACGAGCAGTACGTC.

Many counts were recorded for this clonotype. The chain uses TRBV6-5 and TRBJ2-3; 7 bases line up with TRBD2. The V gene's germline CDR1 is MNHEY and CDR2 SVGAGI. J was trimmed by 2 bases and V by 3 bases; bases with no gene match: 5. The CDR3 consists of 15 residues. The CDR3, as DNA: TGTGCCAGCAGTTATCGACTAGCCTACACAGATACGCAGTATTTT. It yields the protein CASSYRLAYTDTQYF.

Concerning this clonotype: A much larger clone is a single base away; this may be a read error. The rearrangement links TRBV7-9 to TRBJ2-1; D unresolved. Germline V gene sequence: CDR1 SEHNR, CDR2 FQNEAQ (reference sequence). The CDR3 contains 13 residues. In nucleotides, the CDR3 is TGTGCCAGCAACTTAGTAGGACCCTATGAGCAGTTCTTC. As protein: CASNLVGPYEQFF.

At least ten counts were recorded for this clonotype. This sequence joins TRBV29-1 and TRBJ2-5; 12 bases are shared with TRBD2. The germline gives CDR1 SQVTM, CDR2 ANQGSEA. This CDR3 contains 16 residues. V lost 6 bases to trimming and J lost 5 bases; unmatched junction nucleotides: 13. The CDR3 is CSVDLTSGGPGETQYF. CDR3 coding DNA: TGCAGCGTCGATCTTACTAGCGGGGGGCCGGGGGAGACCCAGTACTTC.

The V call is TRBV6-2 or TRBV6-3, the J call TRBJ2-3, with D unresolved. Germline CDR1 is MNHEY and CDR2 is SVGEGT. The V and J ends lost 2 bases and 2 bases respectively, with 14 bases between them. The CDR3 sequence is 16 residues long. The CDR3 DNA follows: TGTGCCAGCAGTTACCTACAACGGCATGTCACAGATACGCAGTATTTT. Residues: CASSYLQRHVTDTQYF.

This clonotype was recorded many times. The chain has TRBV7-9 and TRBJ2-3; D is unresolved. The CDR3 consists of 15 residues. Germline V gene sequence: CDR1 SEHNR, CDR2 FQNEAQ (reference sequence). The V end lost 3 bases, the J end lost 0 bases, and 10 bases lay between the germline ends. The CDR3 coding sequence is TGTGCCAGCAGCTTCTCCCGGGCCAGCACAGATACGCAGTATTTT. Protein: CASSFSRASTDTQYF.

The chain is built from TRBV24-1 and TRBJ1-2; D gene unclear. The CDR3 sequence is 13 residues long. Germline V CDR1 and CDR2: KGHDR, SFDVKD. The V end was cut by 0 bases, the J end by 7 bases, with 8 bases between. DNA of the CDR3: TGTGCCACCAGTGATTTGGAGGGTGGTGGCTACACCTTC. Translating it yields CATSDLEGGGYTF.

The V call is TRBV28, the J call TRBJ2-5, with 9 bases lining up with TRBD2. The CDR3 loop spans 19 amino acids. V lost 5 bases and J lost 5; bases outside the gene matches: 21. Germline values: CDR1 MDHEN, CDR2 SYDVKM. The CDR3 reads CASSPDSYDNSGGHETQYF. CDR3 bases: TGTGCCAGCAGTCCCGACAGCTATGACAATAGCGGGGGTCACGAGACCCAGTACTTC.

For this clonotype: Germline is not matched at one junction end, which may reflect a read error. J is TRBJ1-1 and V is TRBV12-3 or TRBV12-4; D not resolved. The CDR3 covers 12 residues. The CDR3 region has the DNA TGTACCAGCAGTTTGGGCAGGACTGAAGCTTTCTTT. Translation gives CTSSLGRTEAFF.

The rearrangement joins TRBV20-1 to TRBJ2-5, with 9 bases matching TRBD1. This CDR3 region has 16 residues. Germline V gene sequence: CDR1 DFQATT, CDR2 SNEGSKA (reference sequence). V gave up 3 bases and J gave up 3 bases; unmatched junction bases: 11. The CDR3 nucleotides are TGCAGTGCTAGGGAAAAAGACAGGGGGACTAAAGAGACCCAGTACTTC. Its translation is CSAREKDRGTKETQYF.